This record covers a single T cell receptor (beta chain). Antigen unknown. These data are taken from a study of read filtering for tumor transcriptome and immune sequencing. Overall study: IR-seq gave about 3.5 to 10.27 million TCR reads per sample; RNA-seq gave about 80 to 1,400.

From about 0.4 ug of RNA, a library with molecular barcoded alpha/delta and beta/gamma adaptors was made. TCRdb reanalysed the reads using MiXCR and keeps one entry per CDR3 protein. The sample holds 40,000 or so distinct CDR3 sequences; 14% are singletons and the top ten take roughly 6.4%. Study outcomes and limitations: The CD138-negative fraction was mixed bone marrow immune cells, not pure T cells. Without single-read clonotypes, shared clonotype proportions correlated more between IR-seq and RNA-seq.

The germline CDR1 and CDR2 sequences are MGHDK and SYGVNS. The V gene end was trimmed by 4 bases and the J gene end by 1 base; junction bases not matched to a gene: 12. CDR3 length equals 18 residues. Material: a population of CD138-negative cells sorted from bone marrow. V is TRBV25-1 and J is TRBJ2-2, with TRBD1 matching 7 bases. The receptor comes from a donor at least 40 years old with multiple myeloma. The CDR3 loop is CASSGPGIGGRNTGELFF. The CDR3 coding sequence is TGTGCCAGCAGTGGTCCCGGGATAGGGGGCCGGAACACCGGGGAGCTGTTTTTT.